The present entry profiles one T cell receptor beta chain with its context. Antigen specificity is unknown. Treatment reported: roughly 18 received Ad26.COV2.S at low or high dose, single or two shots; about 5 received placebo; per-sample allocation not given. The samples were gathered on day 63 after the first injection of vaccine or placebo. SARS-CoV-2 spike from the Wuhan strain was encoded by the vaccine, an Ad26 vector. TCRdb keeps only in-frame clones here, not all; method: immunoSEQ multiplex PCR. The table has around 450,000 clones, roughly 87% seen once. This entry belongs to a study of Ad26.COV2.S vaccination and SARS-CoV-2 variants. Study-level results: Analyses of TCR breadth and depth may have underestimated total T cell responses. Reports say spike-specific CD8+ and CD4+ T cell responses covered substantial breadth after vaccination. Vaccinees displayed broader spike-specific TCR repertoires than placebo recipients.

Trimming removed 7 bases from V and 5 bases from J, with 18 bases in between. The CDR3 covers 13 residues. CDR1 and CDR2 from the germline V gene are SQVTM and ANQGSEA. The chain is built from TRBV29-1 and TRBJ2-7; D may be TRBD1 or TRBD2 (5 bases each). This TCR came from a person between 18 and 59 years old who received the Ad26.COV2.S COVID-19 vaccine or a placebo. Here the sequenced sample was peripheral blood, taken in a trial of Ad26.COV2.S vaccine versus placebo. The CDR3 DNA reads TGCAGCGCCAAGGGACGGTTTTCCGACGAGCAGTACTTC. Translating it yields CSAKGRFSDEQYF.